Each of the 23 T cell receptor beta chains below was sequenced from the same sample in a study of PD-1 blockade in classical Hodgkin lymphoma. As for time point: cycle 4 day 1 (C4D1), after about 6 weeks of nivolumab. Patients all relapsed after autologous stem cell transplantation, and there was variation in brentuximab vedotin exposure. Profiling relied on immunoSEQ multiplex PCR, and the TCRdb table lists in-frame clones only, not all of them. Among over 80,000 clones listed, around 78% were seen once. Sample: peripheral blood mononuclear cells (PBMCs), taken before the fourth cycle of nivolumab. The receptors were gathered from a human donor with classical Hodgkin lymphoma.

The chain links TRBV11-3 to TRBJ2-2, with TRBD1 identical over 7 bases. Germline CDR1 SGHNT, CDR2 YENEEA. V gave up 3 bases and J gave up 4 bases; unmatched junction bases: 2. CDR3 size: 14 residues. The CDR3 coding sequence is TGTGCCAGCAGCTTCACAGGGGTCACCGGGGAGCTGTTTTTT. Amino acids: CASSFTGVTGELFF.

This chain links TRBV5-1 with TRBJ1-2; 7 nucleotides agree with TRBD1. V lost 1 base and J lost 6; bases outside the gene matches: 9. The CDR3 consists of 15 residues. In germline, CDR1 is SGHRS, CDR2 YFSETQ. The chain's CDR3 is CASSLLTGRGDGYTF. The CDR3, as DNA: TGCGCCAGCAGCTTGCTGACTGGCAGGGGGGATGGCTACACCTTC.

V is TRBV6-5 and J is TRBJ2-3; D possibly corresponds to TRBD1 (6 bases). The V end lost 3 bases, the J end lost 0 bases, and 10 bases lay between the germline ends. Germline CDR1 reads MNHEY; CDR2 reads SVGAGI. The CDR3 length is 15 residues. Here the CDR3 DNA reads TGTGCCAGCAGTTATCGCGACAGGAGCACAGATACGCAGTATTTT. Protein product: CASSYRDRSTDTQYF.

The rearrangement uses TRBV6-5 and TRBJ2-3, with 11 nucleotides matching TRBD2. V shed 3 bases and J 6 bases; nucleotides not matched to a gene: 8. The CDR3 totals 16 residues. Germline CDR1 and CDR2: MNHEY and SVGAGI. CDR3 DNA: TGTGCCAGCAGTTATCATAGCGGGGGGGCCGCGGATACGCAGTATTTT. Residues: CASSYHSGGAADTQYF.

The chain combines TRBV7-3 with TRBJ2-3, with a possible D match to TRBD2 (5 bases). The germline CDR1 and CDR2 sequences are SGHTA and FQGTGA. The germline V and J ends were trimmed by 4 bases and 6 bases, with 20 bases remaining between them. The CDR3 spans 16 residues. In DNA form, the CDR3 reads TGTGCCAGCAGCTCTTCCGGGGTACCCGGTTGGGATACGCAGTATTTT. It encodes CASSSSGVPGWDTQYF.

This clone has a single count. This chain connects TRBV6-5 to TRBJ2-1; 9 bases map to TRBD2. CDR3 length: 15 residues. Trimming removed 7 bases from V and 3 bases from J; junction bases left unmatched: 7. Germline V gene lookup returns CDR1 MNHEY and CDR2 SVGAGI. The CDR3 region has the DNA TGTGCCAGCAAACTCGGACTAGCGAACTACAATGAGCAGTTCTTC. Protein product: CASKLGLANYNEQFF.

The rearrangement links TRBV5-1 to TRBJ1-1; maybe TRBD1 (5 bases). The CDR3 totals 14 residues. The V gene's germline CDR1 is SGHRS and CDR2 YFSETQ. The ends were cut back, 0 bases at V and 3 bases at J, with 9 bases in the middle. CDR3 DNA sequence: TGCGCCAGCAGCTTGGGTTGGGGCTACACTGAAGCTTTCTTT. It is translated as CASSLGWGYTEAFF. Full variable domain (missing parts from reference TRBV5-1 and TRBJ1-1): KAGVTQTPRYLIKTRGQQVTLSCSPISGHRSVSWYQQTPGQGLQFLFEYFSETQRNKGNFPGRFSGRQFSNSRSEMNVSTLELGDSALYLCASSLGWGYTEAFFGQGTRLTVV.

The gene calls are TRBV11-2 and TRBJ1-2; the D is unclear. Germline CDR1 reads SGHAT; CDR2 reads FQNNGV. This CDR3 contains 11 residues. V lost 10 bases to trimming and J lost 5 bases, with 11 bases between them. CDR3 amino acids: CATTLKYGYTF. The DNA of the CDR3 is TGTGCCACCACACTGAAATATGGCTACACCTTC.

V gene TRBV9 combines with J gene TRBJ2-7; 9 nucleotides align to TRBD1. The germline V gene has CDR1 SGDLS and CDR2 YYNGEE. V shed 0 bases, J shed 1 base, and the junction held 2 bases outside the gene matches. CDR3 size: 15 residues. CDR3 in amino acids: CASSVGGTGSYEQYF. The CDR3 DNA reads TGTGCCAGCAGCGTAGGGGGGACAGGGTCCTACGAGCAGTACTTC.

The CDR3 nucleotides are TGCGCCAGCAGCCCAATGGACAGCACAGATACGCAGTATTTT. It is translated as CASSPMDSTDTQYF. The chain has TRBV5-1 and TRBJ2-3; no firm D call. CDR1 and CDR2 from the germline V gene are SGHRS and YFSETQ. The CDR3 consists of 14 residues. The germline V and J ends were trimmed by 4 bases and 0 bases, with 9 bases remaining between them.

V and J are TRBV30 and TRBJ1-1, with TRBD1 as a possible D gene (5 bases). The CDR3 runs to 18 residues. Germline V lookup: CDR1 GTSNPN, CDR2 SVGIG (reference sequence). Trimming cost V 0 bases and J 1 base, with 21 bases left between them. CDR3 DNA sequence: TGTGCCTGGAGTGTACTGCTACCCGGGACCGCGGGGAACACTGAAGCTTTCTTT. It encodes CAWSVLLPGTAGNTEAFF.

This clone has just one count. The chain has TRBV28 and TRBJ2-6; 11 bases fit TRBD1. V shed 8 bases, J shed 4 bases, and the junction held 4 bases outside the gene matches. This CDR3 region has 15 residues. Germline CDR1 and CDR2: MDHEN and SYDVKM. In DNA, the CDR3 is TGTGCCAGCTGGGACAGGGGGTCCGGGGCCAACGTCCTGACTTTC. Its protein product is CASWDRGSGANVLTF.

V usage is TRBV6-5 and J usage is TRBJ1-4; 9 positions agree with TRBD1. The CDR3 has 14 amino acids. The V gene's germline CDR1 is MNHEY and CDR2 SVGAGI. J lost 4 bases, V lost 6 bases, and 3 bases had no gene match. DNA of the CDR3: TGTGCCAGCAGACGGACAGGGGATAATGAAAAACTGTTTTTT. Translated: CASRRTGDNEKLFF.

V usage is TRBV2 and J usage is TRBJ2-3, with no clear D. V lost 10 bases and J lost 1, with 18 bases in between. The germline V gene encodes CDR1 SNHLY and CDR2 FYNNEI. The CDR3 is 15 amino acids. In DNA form, the CDR3 reads TGTGCCACGCTGCTTGAGGCTGGGGGCACAGATACGCAGTATTTT. This sequence encodes CATLLEAGGTDTQYF.

The chain carries TRBV29-1 and TRBJ2-3; D is uncertain. Germline V gives CDR1 SQVTM, CDR2 ANQGSEA. CDR3 size: 11 residues. Trimming shortened V by 8 bases and J by 6 bases, and 12 bases separated the two germline ends. CDR3 region: CSLGSVDTQYF. The CDR3 DNA sequence: TGCAGCCTTGGTAGTGTCGATACGCAGTATTTT.

This clone showed up just once. The chain combines TRBV7-9 with TRBJ2-3; 10 bases are a match to TRBD2. This CDR3 has 15 amino acids. Trimming removed 2 bases from V and 4 bases from J; junction bases left unmatched: 3. Germline V CDR1 and CDR2: SEHNR, FQNEAQ (reference sequence). Here the CDR3 DNA reads TGTGCCAGCAGCTTACTAGCGGGAGACGCAGATACGCAGTATTTT. This translates into CASSLLAGDADTQYF. Together with reference TRBV7-9 and TRBJ2-3, the CDR3 gives the full variable domain: DTGVSQNPRHKITKRGQNVTFRCDPISEHNRLYWYRQTLGQGPEFLTYFQNEAQLEKSRLLSDRFSAERPKGSFSTLEIQRTEQGDSAMYLCASSLLAGDADTQYFGPGTRLTVL.

V usage is TRBV4-2 and J usage is TRBJ2-1; maybe TRBD1 (5 bases). Trimming shortened V by 0 bases and J by 0 bases, and 12 bases separated the two germline ends. CDR3 length: 17 amino acids. Looked up from germline, CDR1 is LGHNA and CDR2 is YNFKEQ. DNA for the CDR3: TGTGCCAGCAGCCAAGAAGGACACTGGAGCTCCTACAATGAGCAGTTCTTC. Its translation: CASSQEGHWSSYNEQFF.

This CDR3 is CASSAEGFPYNEQFF. The DNA of the CDR3 is TGTGCCAGCAGCGCAGAGGGTTTCCCCTACAATGAGCAGTTCTTC. This chain connects TRBV9 to TRBJ2-1; perhaps TRBD2 as D (5 bases). Germline lookup yields CDR1 SGDLS and CDR2 YYNGEE. The V and J ends lost 3 bases and 2 bases respectively, with 12 bases between them. The CDR3 is 15 residues long. The full variable domain, with the rest looked up from reference TRBV9 and TRBJ2-1, is DSGVTQTPKHLITATGQRVTLRCSPRSGDLSVYWYQQSLDQGLQFLIQYYNGEERAKGNILERFSAQQFPDLHSELNLSSLELGDSALYFCASSAEGFPYNEQFFGPGTRLTVL.

V and J are TRBV9 and TRBJ1-2; 7 bases align to TRBD1. V shed 4 bases, J shed 2 bases, and the junction held 8 bases outside the gene matches. Per the germline V gene, CDR1 is SGDLS and CDR2 is YYNGEE. The CDR3 contains 15 residues. The CDR3 coding sequence is TGTGCCAGCAGCCCATCGACAGGGCGGAACTATGGCTACACCTTC. It specifies CASSPSTGRNYGYTF.

This sequence joins TRBV5-4 and TRBJ2-5; D gene uncertain. Germline V gene sequence: CDR1 SGHNT, CDR2 YYREEE (reference sequence). V lost 2 bases to trimming and J lost 5 bases, with 4 bases between them. The CDR3 contains 11 residues. The CDR3 is CASSFLETQYF. The CDR3 DNA follows: TGTGCCAGCAGCTTTCTGGAGACCCAGTACTTC. Drawing the rest from reference TRBV5-4 and TRBJ2-5, the complete variable domain is ETGVTQSPTHLIKTRGQQVTLRCSSQSGHNTVSWYQQALGQGPQFIFQYYREEENGRGNFPPRFSGLQFPNYSSELNVNALELDDSALYLCASSFLETQYFGPGTRLLVL.

The chain recombines TRBV6-6 with TRBJ2-2; no definite D call. Deletions cut 1 base from V and 5 bases from J, with 11 bases between. This CDR3 is built from 15 residues. The germline CDR1 and CDR2 sequences are MNHNY and SVGAGI (reference sequence). This chain's CDR3 is CASSYLSVTTGELFF. CDR3 nucleotide sequence: TGTGCCAGCAGTTACTTATCAGTGACAACCGGGGAGCTGTTTTTT.

This clone came up a few times. The gene calls are TRBV2 and TRBJ1-2, with TRBD1 matching over 7 bases. The CDR3 sequence is 12 residues long. J lost 7 bases, V lost 3 bases, and 2 bases had no gene match. Germline loops: CDR1 SNHLY, CDR2 FYNNEI. Here the CDR3 DNA reads TGTGCCAGCAGTGAGAGACAGGGTGGCTACACCTTC. Protein product: CASSERQGGYTF. Full variable domain (missing parts from reference TRBV2 and TRBJ1-2): EPEVTQTPSHQVTQMGQEVILRCVPISNHLYFYWYRQILGQKVEFLVSFYNNEISEKSEIFDDQFSVERPDGSNFTLKIRSTKLEDSAMYFCASSERQGGYTFGSGTRLTVV.

This chain joins TRBV5-1 and TRBJ1-1; 8 positions agree with TRBD1. Germline CDR1 reads SGHRS; CDR2 reads YFSETQ. Trimming took 4 bases from V and 7 from J; bases not matched to a gene: 6. The CDR3 totals 13 residues. This CDR3 reads CASSVDRGLEAFF. DNA for the CDR3: TGCGCCAGCAGCGTAGACAGGGGTCTTGAAGCTTTCTTT. The full variable domain, in which reference TRBV5-1 and TRBJ1-1 provide the parts outside the CDR3, is KAGVTQTPRYLIKTRGQQVTLSCSPISGHRSVSWYQQTPGQGLQFLFEYFSETQRNKGNFPGRFSGRQFSNSRSEMNVSTLELGDSALYLCASSVDRGLEAFFGQGTRLTVV.